Each of the 28 T cell receptor beta chains below was sequenced from the same sample in a study of cytomegalovirus exposure and HLA in healthy donors. Measured with immunoSEQ multiplex PCR; TCRdb has only the in-frame clones, and not every one. The sample carries 75,000 to 85,000 clones, about nine tenths recorded once. Sequencing was performed on PBMCs. The receptors originated from a man aged 25-45 years in good health and CMV-seronegative.

Only one count was recorded for this clone. The V gene is TRBV5-1, the J gene TRBJ2-7, with 9 bases aligning to TRBD1. Germline CDR1 and CDR2: SGHRS and YFSETQ. The V gene end was trimmed by 4 bases and the J gene end by 3 bases; junction bases not matched to a gene: 5. The CDR3 has 14 residues. The CDR3 spells CASSPGGQGYEQYF. In nucleotides, the CDR3 is TGCGCCAGCAGCCCGGGGGGACAGGGCTACGAGCAGTACTTC.

V usage is TRBV6-5 and J usage is TRBJ2-3, with no clear D. Germline CDR1 MNHEY, CDR2 SVGAGI. V lost 3 bases, J lost 1 base, and 8 bases lay in between. The CDR3 is 14 residues long. CDR3 in amino acids: CASSYLAGTDTQYF. The CDR3 nucleotides are TGTGCCAGCAGTTATTTGGCAGGCACAGATACGCAGTATTTT.

The chain couples TRBV28 to TRBJ2-7; D not certain. Per the germline V gene, CDR1 is MDHEN and CDR2 is SYDVKM. The CDR3 covers 15 residues. The V end lost 6 bases, the J end lost 2 bases, and 17 bases lay between the germline ends. CDR3 sequence reads: CASSEVLEPPYEQYF. The DNA for the CDR3 is TGTGCCAGCAGCGAGGTCCTAGAGCCCCCCTACGAGCAGTACTTC.

The gene calls are TRBV15 and TRBJ2-7, with a tentative D call TRBD2 (5 bases). V was cut by 1 base and J by 2 bases, with 12 bases left in between. In germline, CDR1 is LNHNV, CDR2 YYDKDF (reference sequence). The length of the CDR3 is 15 residues. This chain's CDR3 is CATSRVSLETYEQYF. In DNA, the CDR3 is TGTGCCACCAGCAGAGTTTCACTAGAGACCTACGAGCAGTACTTC.

DNA of the CDR3: TGTGCCAGCAGTTTGGGGACAGGGGCCCCCTACGAGCAGTACTTC. Translation: CASSLGTGAPYEQYF. This chain links TRBV27 with TRBJ2-7; 10 nucleotides align to TRBD1. Trimming cost V 3 bases and J 2 bases; bases outside gene matches: 4. Germline V gene data show CDR1 as MNHEY and CDR2 as SMNVEV (reference sequence). CDR3 length: 15 amino acids.

The V and J genes are TRBV7-9 and TRBJ2-1; a weak D match, TRBD2 (6 bases). Germline V gene lookup returns CDR1 SEHNR and CDR2 FQNEAQ (reference sequence). V gave up 5 bases and J gave up 9 bases, with 11 bases separating them. This CDR3 region has 12 residues. The CDR3 loop reads CASSRTTGEQFF. The CDR3 bases are TGTGCCAGCAGCAGGACTACTGGTGAGCAGTTCTTC.

The V gene is TRBV10-1, the J gene TRBJ2-2, with TRBD2 as a possible D gene (7 bases). CDR3 length: 16 residues. Trimming cost V 3 bases and J 4 bases, with 15 bases left between them. Germline lookup yields CDR1 WNHNN and CDR2 SYGVQD (reference sequence). The CDR3 is CASSDVRGAGTGELFF. For the CDR3, the DNA is TGCGCCAGCAGTGATGTCCGGGGGGCGGGCACCGGGGAGCTGTTTTTT.

The V and J genes are TRBV4-2 and TRBJ2-7; 7 bases are shared with TRBD1. The CDR3 covers 15 residues. V gave up 4 bases and J gave up 7 bases; unmatched junction bases: 13. The germline CDR1 and CDR2 sequences are LGHNA and YNFKEQ. The CDR3 DNA follows: TGTGCCAGCAGCCCAAGACAGGGAAAAGTGGGTGAGCAGTACTTC. Amino acids: CASSPRQGKVGEQYF.

J is TRBJ2-7 and V is TRBV7-2; 8 bases are shared with TRBD1. The CDR3 extends over 14 amino acids. Germline V gene data show CDR1 as SGHTA and CDR2 as FQGNSA. Trimming took 4 bases from V and 3 from J; bases not matched to a gene: 5. The chain's CDR3 is CASSSDRGNYEQYF. The CDR3, as DNA: TGTGCCAGCAGCTCCGACAGGGGAAACTACGAGCAGTACTTC.

The CDR3 region is CASSPRTGSKAYGYTF. The DNA for the CDR3 is TGTGCCAGCAGTCCCCGGACAGGGAGCAAGGCTTACGGCTACACCTTC. The chain carries TRBV28 and TRBJ1-2, with 8 bases aligning to TRBD1. Germline assignment: CDR1 MDHEN and CDR2 SYDVKM. V trimming: 5 bases; J trimming: 8 bases; junction bases outside the gene matches: 16. This CDR3 spans 16 amino acids.

V and J are TRBV5-1 and TRBJ2-7, with TRBD1 matching 7 bases. V was pared by 4 bases and J by 2 bases, with 15 bases of the junction left unmatched. Germline CDR1 SGHRS, CDR2 YFSETQ. There are 17 residues in the CDR3. The CDR3 loop is CASSPPRPTGITYEQYF. Written as DNA, the CDR3 is TGCGCCAGCAGCCCCCCCCGGCCGACAGGGATAACCTACGAGCAGTACTTC.

The V and J genes are TRBV28 and TRBJ2-7, with unresolved D. The CDR3 spans 14 residues. Germline lookup yields CDR1 MDHEN and CDR2 SYDVKM. Trimming stripped 7 bases from V and 0 bases from J, with 13 bases between. CDR3 nucleotide sequence: TGTGCCAGCACCGAGTCGTCAAGCTCCTACGAGCAGTACTTC. This translates into CASTESSSSYEQYF.

Only a few counts were recorded for this clone. The CDR3 sequence: CASSLRFTGAEKLFF. DNA for the CDR3: TGTGCCAGCAGCTTAAGGTTTACAGGGGCTGAAAAACTGTTTTTT. The rearrangement joins TRBV7-8 to TRBJ1-4; TRBD1 agrees at 7 bases. The ends lost 2 bases at V and 7 bases at J; junction bases unmatched: 7. The CDR3 is made up of 15 amino acids. Germline CDR1 SGHVS, CDR2 FQNEAQ.

The chain's CDR3 is CASSLYRQVISYEQYF. In DNA form, the CDR3 reads TGTGCCAGCAGTTTATACCGACAGGTTATCTCCTACGAGCAGTACTTC. The chain is built from TRBV28 and TRBJ2-7; D possibly corresponds to TRBD1 (6 bases). Germline V lookup: CDR1 MDHEN, CDR2 SYDVKM. V shed 1 base and J shed 0 bases, with 13 bases lying between them. The CDR3 loop spans 16 amino acids.

The CDR3 DNA reads as TGCGCCAGCAGTCGTGACAAGAATGAGCAGTTCTTC. Amino acid sequence: CASSRDKNEQFF. This chain joins TRBV5-1 and TRBJ2-1; no definite D call. This CDR3 has 12 amino acids. Trimming left V 5 bases short and J 7 bases short, with 10 bases between. The germline V gene has CDR1 SGHRS and CDR2 YFSETQ.

The rearrangement joins TRBV5-5 to TRBJ2-1; 8 bases line up with TRBD2. The CDR3 has 19 residues. Trimming at V came to 1 base and at J to 4 bases, leaving 16 bases not matched to a gene. Germline CDR1 is SGHKS and CDR2 is YYEKEE (reference sequence). The CDR3: CASSLRLTLAGISYNEQFF. DNA for the CDR3: TGTGCCAGCAGCTTGCGGTTGACCTTAGCGGGAATCTCGTACAATGAGCAGTTCTTC.

V usage is TRBV19 and J usage is TRBJ1-4; the match to TRBD1 covers 7 bases. This CDR3 contains 15 residues. With V trimmed by 5 bases and J by 4 bases, 7 bases remained unmatched. Germline lookup yields CDR1 LNHDA and CDR2 SQIVND (reference sequence). The CDR3 DNA sequence: TGTGCCAGTAGTCCGATGCAGGGGGGTAATGAAAAACTGTTTTTT. Its translation: CASSPMQGGNEKLFF.

The chain is built from TRBV19 and TRBJ2-3, with a possible D match to TRBD1 (6 bases). The CDR3 runs to 19 residues. The germline V and J ends were trimmed by 7 bases and 2 bases, with 28 bases remaining between them. Germline V gives CDR1 LNHDA, CDR2 SQIVND (reference sequence). CDR3 DNA: TGTGCCAGTATTTACCGACAGGCCTCTCTCACCCCCACCACAGATACGCAGTATTTT. Translated: CASIYRQASLTPTTDTQYF.

The chain is built from TRBV9 and TRBJ1-1; 7 nucleotides align to TRBD1. Germline trimming cut 0 bases from V and 1 base from J; bases unmatched to any gene: 3. This CDR3 is built from 15 residues. Germline-derived CDR1 and CDR2 are SGDLS and YYNGEE. The CDR3, as DNA: TGTGCCAGCAGCGTAGAGGGACAGCAGAACACTGAAGCTTTCTTT. The encoded protein is CASSVEGQQNTEAFF.

V gene TRBV10-2 combines with J gene TRBJ1-5, with 8 bases lining up with TRBD1. Germline CDR1 reads WSHSY; CDR2 reads SAAADI. The CDR3 runs 16 residues. With V trimmed by 6 bases and J by 6 bases, 13 bases remained unmatched. The CDR3 here is CASRPNRGGLGQPQHF. Written as DNA, the CDR3 is TGCGCCAGCAGACCTAACAGGGGGGGGTTGGGTCAGCCCCAGCATTTT.

This clone was picked up one time. This rearrangement joins TRBV11-2 to TRBJ2-2; 7 bases map to TRBD1. In germline, CDR1 is SGHAT, CDR2 FQNNGV. The CDR3 runs 15 residues. The V and J ends lost 5 bases and 6 bases, in that order; junction bases with no gene match: 9. This CDR3 reads CASSARQGGAGELFF. CDR3 DNA sequence: TGTGCCAGCAGCGCACGACAGGGTGGCGCCGGGGAGCTGTTTTTT.

V gene TRBV7-2 combines with J gene TRBJ2-7; tentatively, D is TRBD2 (5 bases). Germline values: CDR1 SGHTA, CDR2 FQGNSA. The CDR3 is made up of 17 amino acids. Deletions cut 2 bases from V and 3 bases from J, with 20 bases between. CDR3 nucleotide sequence: TGTGCCAGCAGCTTAAGCGAGCACCCCGGACTGCACTACGAGCAGTACTTC. Translated, it gives CASSLSEHPGLHYEQYF.

The chain has TRBV27 and TRBJ2-3; D might be TRBD2 (5 bases). The V end lost 0 bases, the J end lost 12 bases, and 13 bases lay between the germline ends. CDR1 is MNHEY, CDR2 SMNVEV, per germline (reference sequence). The CDR3 contains 13 residues. CDR3 region: CASSLSIKRVQYF. In DNA form, the CDR3 reads TGTGCCAGCAGTTTATCGATAAAGAGGGTACAGTATTTT.

The chain carries TRBV19 and TRBJ2-2; 7 bases line up with TRBD1. The J segment lost 2 bases and the V segment lost 0 bases, leaving 9 bases of the junction unmatched. The germline gives CDR1 LNHDA, CDR2 SQIVND (reference sequence). There are 18 residues in the CDR3. The CDR3 nucleotides are TGTGCCAGTAGTATAGACAGGGGGTGGTTCGAAAACACCGGGGAGCTGTTTTTT. The encoded protein is CASSIDRGWFENTGELFF.

The chain employs TRBV5-1 and TRBJ2-1; D gene uncertain. V lost 3 bases and J lost 5, with 6 bases in between. The CDR3 consists of 12 residues. Germline CDR1 SGHRS, CDR2 YFSETQ. In DNA form, the CDR3 reads TGCGCCAGCAGCTCAGAAAACAATGAGCAGTTCTTC. Translating gives CASSSENNEQFF.

CDR3 sequence: CASTPSGTVSYEQYF. The CDR3 DNA follows: TGTGCCAGCACCCCCTCCGGGACAGTATCCTACGAGCAGTACTTC. The chain employs TRBV28 and TRBJ2-7, with 7 bases lining up with TRBD1. This CDR3 spans 15 amino acids. Germline V CDR1 and CDR2: MDHEN, SYDVKM. The trim removed 7 bases at V and 1 base at J, leaving 10 bases unmatched. Using reference TRBV28 and TRBJ2-7 for the parts outside the CDR3, the full variable domain is DVKVTQSSRYLVKRTGEKVFLECVQDMDHENMFWYRQDPGLGLRLIYFSYDVKMKEKGDIPEGYSVSREKKERFSLILESASTNQTSMYLCASTPSGTVSYEQYFGPGTRLTVT.

The chain links TRBV27 to TRBJ1-2, with D unresolved. V was cut by 4 bases and J by 2 bases, with 8 bases left in between. This CDR3 has 13 residues. The germline gives CDR1 MNHEY, CDR2 SMNVEV (reference sequence). The CDR3: CASSWAGNYGYTF. CDR3 nucleotides: TGTGCCAGCAGTTGGGCGGGGAACTATGGCTACACCTTC.

The chain's CDR3 is CASRSQGASNQPQHF. Here the CDR3 DNA reads TGTGCCAGCAGGTCACAGGGGGCTTCGAATCAGCCCCAGCATTTT. The chain employs TRBV27 and TRBJ1-5, with 9 bases matching TRBD1. The V gene's germline CDR1 is MNHEY and CDR2 SMNVEV (reference sequence). The CDR3 is 15 residues long. J was trimmed by 4 bases and V by 6 bases; bases with no gene match: 7.